This entry lists 20 T cell receptor beta chains sequenced from one sample in a study of T cell responses to AZD1222 COVID-19 vaccine (dated by TCRdb to about 2021). Receptors were amplified or captured by the immunoSEQ multiplex PCR assay. This is the immuneACCESS table as TCRdb keeps it, with only in-frame sequences that have V and J called. A part of the clones is gone; compared with another copy, unresolved V genes explain less than half, and the rest is unexplained. This sample holds 90,000 to 120,000 clones; 80% to 95% were observed only once. The ten largest clones represent more than 8% of the sample. Reading the label with the study, this specimen's time point is: about 28 days (+/-7) after the second vaccine dose. The specimen was peripheral blood, collected 28 days after the second AZD1222 dose. These receptors all come from an adult who received the AZD1222 COVID-19 vaccine.

This chain uses TRBV2 with TRBJ2-5; D perhaps matches TRBD2 (6 bases). Germline V gene data show CDR1 as SNHLY and CDR2 as FYNNEI. The CDR3 is made up of 12 amino acids. V lost 6 bases and J lost 4, with 9 bases in between. The CDR3 DNA is TGTGCCAGCAGAAGGGAGGCAGAGACCCAGTACTTC. This translates into CASRREAETQYF. The complete variable domain, with remaining parts taken from reference TRBV2 and TRBJ2-5, reads EPEVTQTPSHQVTQMGQEVILRCVPISNHLYFYWYRQILGQKVEFLVSFYNNEISEKSEIFDDQFSVERPDGSNFTLKIRSTKLEDSAMYFCASRREAETQYFGPGTRLLVL.

This clone was recorded once. Written as DNA, the CDR3 is TGTGCCAGCAGCTTTAGGGGGTTAGCTGATAATTCACCCCTCCACTTT. It encodes CASSFRGLADNSPLHF. The rearrangement joins TRBV11-2 to TRBJ1-6; D perhaps matches TRBD1 (6 bases). V shed 3 bases and J shed 5 bases, with 14 bases lying between them. Germline V gene lookup returns CDR1 SGHAT and CDR2 FQNNGV. This CDR3 is 16 amino acids long.

This chain uses TRBV5-4 with TRBJ2-1; 11 nucleotides line up with TRBD2. The germline gives CDR1 SGHNT, CDR2 YYREEE (reference sequence). Trimming removed 4 bases from V and 3 bases from J; junction bases left unmatched: 3. CDR3 length equals 15 residues. CDR3 sequence reads: CASSLTSGGYNEQFF. The CDR3 DNA is TGTGCCAGCAGCCTAACTAGCGGGGGCTACAATGAGCAGTTCTTC.

This rearrangement joins TRBV7-9 to TRBJ2-2; TRBD1 is a possible D gene (6 bases). Deletions cut 5 bases from V and 4 bases from J, with 17 bases between. The germline V gene has CDR1 SEHNR and CDR2 FQNEAQ (reference sequence). The CDR3 length is 16 residues. This CDR3 reads CASSPGPGDSTGELFF. The CDR3 region has the DNA TGTGCCAGCAGCCCTGGTCCAGGGGATAGCACCGGGGAGCTGTTTTTT.

The V and J genes are TRBV5-4 and TRBJ2-1; 10 bases match TRBD1. Germline V gene sequence: CDR1 SGHNT, CDR2 YYREEE (reference sequence). V shed 3 bases and J 7 bases; nucleotides not matched to a gene: 7. The CDR3 has 15 residues. CDR3 loop: CASSSRDRGPNEQFF. CDR3 DNA: TGTGCCAGCAGCTCACGGGACAGGGGACCAAATGAGCAGTTCTTC.

About this clone itself: A read error may account for a junction end that differs from germline. The J gene is TRBJ2-1, the V gene TRBV13, with a weak D call TRBD1 (5 bases). Per the germline V gene, CDR1 is PRHDT and CDR2 is FYEKMQ (reference sequence). CDR3 length: 14 residues. DNA for the CDR3: TGTGCCAGCAGCCTAGGGGCAGGGTACAATGAGCAGTTCTTC. Its protein is CASSLGAGYNEQFF.

This sequence joins TRBV5-6 and TRBJ1-5; D is perhaps TRBD1 (6 bases). The V gene lost 2 bases and the J gene lost 7 bases, with 13 bases spanning the gap. Germline CDR1 reads SGHDT; CDR2 reads YYEEEE. The CDR3 totals 14 residues. The CDR3 sequence: CASSFWGPGQPQHF. Here the CDR3 DNA reads TGTGCCAGCAGCTTCTGGGGGCCGGGGCAGCCCCAGCATTTT.

The V and J genes are TRBV6-5 and TRBJ1-6; D possibly corresponds to TRBD1 (6 bases). This CDR3 has 14 amino acids. Trimming took 6 bases from V and 4 from J, leaving 10 bases between them. CDR1 is MNHEY and CDR2 is SVGAGI in the germline V gene. Here the CDR3 reads CASREGVYNSPLHF. In nucleotides, the CDR3 is TGTGCCAGCAGGGAGGGGGTTTATAATTCACCCCTCCACTTT.

The chain employs TRBV6-5 and TRBJ2-1; 8 bases map to TRBD2. This CDR3 contains 15 residues. Germline assignment: CDR1 MNHEY and CDR2 SVGAGI. With V trimmed by 4 bases and J by 3 bases, 5 bases remained unmatched. The CDR3 nucleotides are TGTGCCAGCAGTTTAACGGGGGGGAACTACAATGAGCAGTTCTTC. It translates to CASSLTGGNYNEQFF.

This rearrangement joins TRBV10-3 to TRBJ1-5; 11 bases match TRBD1. The CDR3 is made up of 15 amino acids. The germline V gene has CDR1 ENHRY and CDR2 SYGVKD. V lost 6 bases and J lost 6; bases outside the gene matches: 7. The DNA of the CDR3 is TGTGCCATCAGGGGGGACAGGGGGTCTGGTCAGCCCCAGCATTTT. This gives the protein CAIRGDRGSGQPQHF.

This chain joins TRBV28 and TRBJ2-3; 12 bases fit TRBD2. Germline values: CDR1 MDHEN, CDR2 SYDVKM. The CDR3 consists of 16 residues. J gave up 2 bases and V 6 bases, and 6 bases lay outside the gene matches. The CDR3 DNA reads as TGTGCCAGCAGCGCAACTAGCGGGAGGACCACAGATACGCAGTATTTT. Amino acids: CASSATSGRTTDTQYF. Looking up the rest from reference TRBV28 and TRBJ2-3 gives the full variable domain: DVKVTQSSRYLVKRTGEKVFLECVQDMDHENMFWYRQDPGLGLRLIYFSYDVKMKEKGDIPEGYSVSREKKERFSLILESASTNQTSMYLCASSATSGRTTDTQYFGPGTRLTVL.

The V and J genes are TRBV27 and TRBJ1-5; D is unresolved. The V gene lost 2 bases and the J gene lost 5 bases, with 7 bases spanning the gap. The germline V gene has CDR1 MNHEY and CDR2 SMNVEV (reference sequence). This CDR3 is 13 amino acids long. This CDR3 is CASSLGGYQPQHF. CDR3 nucleotides: TGTGCCAGCAGTTTAGGCGGGTATCAGCCCCAGCATTTT.

The V and J genes are TRBV30 and TRBJ1-2; D might be TRBD1 (6 bases). Trimming took 5 bases from V and 4 from J, leaving 11 bases between them. The length of the CDR3 is 12 residues. The germline V gene has CDR1 GTSNPN and CDR2 SVGIG (reference sequence). The chain's CDR3 is CAWYRVGYGYTF. CDR3 in DNA: TGTGCCTGGTACAGGGTGGGCTATGGCTACACCTTC.

This chain links TRBV24-1 with TRBJ1-6; 7 nucleotides agree with TRBD1. Trimming removed 4 bases from V and 6 bases from J; junction bases left unmatched: 2. Germline assignment: CDR1 KGHDR and CDR2 SFDVKD. The CDR3 totals 14 residues. The CDR3 loop is CATSEDRVNSPLHF. CDR3 nucleotides: TGTGCCACCAGTGAAGACAGGGTTAATTCACCCCTCCACTTT.

The V gene is TRBV7-9, the J gene TRBJ2-5; 8 bases fit TRBD1. The CDR3 sequence is 15 residues long. V was clipped by 2 bases and J by 5 bases; unmatched bases: 7. Germline V CDR1 and CDR2: SEHNR, FQNEAQ (reference sequence). CDR3 amino acids: CASSLRQGAWETQYF. Here the CDR3 DNA reads TGTGCCAGCAGCTTACGGCAGGGGGCATGGGAGACCCAGTACTTC.

The rearrangement uses TRBV9 and TRBJ1-1; D gene unclear. Trimming cost V 1 base and J 8 bases, with 12 bases left between them. CDR3 length: 13 amino acids. Germline CDR1 SGDLS, CDR2 YYNGEE. CDR3 region: CASSVRPGEEAFF. The CDR3 DNA reads TGTGCCAGCAGCGTAAGACCCGGGGAGGAAGCTTTCTTT.

V and J are TRBV11-2 and TRBJ2-7; tentative D call: TRBD1 (5 bases). CDR3 length: 14 amino acids. V lost 4 bases and J 0 bases, leaving 10 bases between the germline ends. Germline values: CDR1 SGHAT, CDR2 FQNNGV. The CDR3 region has the DNA TGTGCCAGCAGCTCCCCAGGGCCCTCCTACGAGCAGTACTTC. Its translation: CASSSPGPSYEQYF.

This clone was found once. This chain joins TRBV19 and TRBJ2-2; unclear D gene. The V and J ends lost 3 bases and 6 bases respectively, with 5 bases between them. Germline V gene lookup returns CDR1 LNHDA and CDR2 SQIVND (reference sequence). The CDR3 contains 12 residues. CDR3 region: CASSMVAGELFF. CDR3 DNA: TGTGCCAGTAGTATGGTTGCCGGGGAGCTGTTTTTT.

This clone has more than one count but fewer than ten. The chain employs TRBV12-5 and TRBJ1-2; D is uncertain. The V and J ends lost 6 bases and 5 bases respectively, with 13 bases between them. The CDR3 is 13 amino acids. Germline V gives CDR1 LGHNT, CDR2 FRNRAP. The CDR3 reads CASGLPRRYGYTF. CDR3 nucleotides: TGTGCTAGTGGCCTGCCTCGAAGGTATGGCTACACCTTC.

This clone was seen a single time. This chain uses TRBV7-2 with TRBJ2-7; D might be TRBD1 or TRBD2, each matching 5 bases. Trimming left V 3 bases short and J 4 bases short, with 19 bases between. From germline, CDR1 is SGHTA and CDR2 FQGNSA. The CDR3 runs 16 residues. The CDR3 coding sequence is TGTGCCAGCAGCTTGGGGACCACTAGTTACGGGTACGAGCAGTACTTC. Translation: CASSLGTTSYGYEQYF. Variable domain in full (rest from reference TRBV7-2 and TRBJ2-7): GAGVSQSPSNKVTEKGKDVELRCDPISGHTALYWYRQSLGQGLEFLIYFQGNSAPDKSGLPSDRFSAERTGGSVSTLTIQRTQQEDSAVYLCASSLGTTSYGYEQYFGPGTRLTVT.